This TCR beta chain comes out of a study of OX40 agonist ivuxolimab in advanced cancers. Study context: Three individuals attained partial responses, comprising one hepatocellular carcinoma case and two cutaneous melanoma cases. Study-wide results and caveats: More expanded clones were seen, on average, in CD8+ T cells than in CD4+. Clones of CD4+ and CD8+ blood T cells grew by week 6 at doses of 0.1 to 3.0 mg/kg.

The repertoire was sequenced with immunoSEQ multiplex PCR; TCRdb's copy has only in-frame clones and lacks some. Of roughly 64,000 clones listed, 91% were seen once; the top ten hold 5.2%. The CDR3 is 15 amino acids. V was cut by 7 bases and J by 6 bases, with 21 bases left in between. CDR1 and CDR2 (germline): MNHNY, SVGAGI (reference sequence). Of note for this clone: Its antigen is as yet unknown.

Autoimmune disease history or systemic immunosuppression led to patient exclusion. This specimen consisted of CD4+ or CD8+ T cells sorted from blood, obtained in a trial of the OX40 agonist ivuxolimab. V and J are TRBV6-6 and TRBJ2-5, with D possibly being TRBD2 (6 bases). This sequence originates from an adult with an advanced solid tumor such as melanoma, head and neck, liver or kidney cancer. This CDR3 is CASKDGGKEGKTQYF. The CDR3 DNA reads TGTGCCAGCAAGGATGGCGGGAAGGAAGGAAAGACCCAGTACTTC.